This entry lists 16 T cell receptor beta chains sequenced from one sample in a study of blood T cell repertoires in COVID-19. TCRdb's table, derived via immunoSEQ multiplex PCR, lists solely in-frame clones and lacks some. The repertoire has 200,000 to 250,000 clones, roughly 86% of them found once; the top ten carry 4%. The source material was peripheral blood. Receptors were obtained from a man aged 50 or older with acute or convalescent COVID-19.

The rearrangement joins TRBV27 to TRBJ2-7; TRBD2 matches at 8 bases. The CDR3 covers 14 residues. Trimming took 7 bases from V and 0 from J; bases not matched to a gene: 5. Germline V gives CDR1 MNHEY, CDR2 SMNVEV (reference sequence). CDR3 sequence (DNA): TGTGCCAGCAAAAGAAGCGGGAGCTCCTACGAGCAGTACTTC. Translating it yields CASKRSGSSYEQYF.

The chain carries TRBV27 and TRBJ2-7, with D possibly TRBD1 on 7 matching bases. Germline V CDR1 and CDR2: MNHEY, SMNVEV (reference sequence). This CDR3 is built from 14 residues. V lost 4 bases and J 6 bases, leaving 16 bases between the germline ends. DNA of the CDR3: TGTGCCAGCAGTTCCAGGGGGGCGGCTGCCGAGCAGTACTTC. Its protein is CASSSRGAAAEQYF.

V usage is TRBV7-2 and J usage is TRBJ2-5, with a possible D match to TRBD1 (5 bases). This CDR3 has 16 residues. V lost 2 bases and J lost 5, with 18 bases in between. In germline, CDR1 is SGHTA, CDR2 FQGNSA. The CDR3 DNA sequence: TGTGCCAGCAGCTTAAATCCAGGGTCAGGTCAGGAGACCCAGTACTTC. This codes for CASSLNPGSGQETQYF.

This clone is a singleton in its sample. The V gene is TRBV10-1, the J gene TRBJ2-6; D is perhaps TRBD1 (6 bases). V was shortened by 0 bases and J by 4 bases, with 10 bases between the two germline ends. The CDR3 runs to 16 residues. CDR1 is WNHNN and CDR2 is SYGVQD in the germline V gene (reference sequence). CDR3 coding DNA: TGCGCCAGCAGTGAGTCCACAGGGTTAGGGGCCAACGTCCTGACTTTC. It translates to CASSESTGLGANVLTF.

The chain couples TRBV11-3 to TRBJ2-2, with 11 bases identical to TRBD2. Germline lookup yields CDR1 SGHNT and CDR2 YENEEA. The CDR3 contains 17 residues. V shed 5 bases and J 5 bases; nucleotides not matched to a gene: 10. The DNA for the CDR3 is TGTGCCAGCAGCCCCGGTAGCGGGAGGGCCGGGACCGGGGAGCTGTTTTTT. It yields the protein CASSPGSGRAGTGELFF.

CDR3 protein: CASQGSETQYF. CDR3 DNA: TGTGCCAGCCAGGGGTCGGAGACCCAGTACTTC. The chain carries TRBV7-6 and TRBJ2-5; D may be TRBD1 (6 bases). V was shortened by 8 bases and J by 5 bases, with 9 bases between the two germline ends. This CDR3 has 11 residues. Germline values: CDR1 SGHVS, CDR2 FNYEAQ.

The J gene is TRBJ1-1, the V gene TRBV5-1; D remains unclear. Trimming pared 7 bases from V and 6 bases from J, leaving 16 bases between. This CDR3 region has 13 residues. The germline CDR1 and CDR2 sequences are SGHRS and YFSETQ. The CDR3 protein is CASGREGFPEAFF. The CDR3 DNA follows: TGCGCCAGCGGGCGGGAGGGATTCCCTGAAGCTTTCTTT.

This rearrangement joins TRBV4-2 to TRBJ2-2; 12 bases map to TRBD2. This CDR3 comprises 19 residues. V trimming: 0 bases; J trimming: 3 bases; junction bases outside the gene matches: 8. Per germline, CDR1 LGHNA and CDR2 YNFKEQ. In nucleotides, the CDR3 is TGTGCCAGCAGCCAAGACTCGATGGGACTAGCGGGCGACACCGGGGAGCTGTTTTTT. It is translated as CASSQDSMGLAGDTGELFF.

The genes are TRBV5-1 and TRBJ1-1; the D gene is possibly TRBD1 (6 bases). Per the germline V gene, CDR1 is SGHRS and CDR2 is YFSETQ. V was cut by 4 bases and J by 5 bases, with 15 bases left in between. This CDR3 is built from 14 residues. The DNA for the CDR3 is TGCGCCAGCAGCCCGGGGACACGAGGAACTGAAGCTTTCTTT. Translation gives CASSPGTRGTEAFF.

The CDR3 nucleotides read TGTGCCAGCAGTTTACTCCAGGGAGAAGCTTTCTTT. Its translation: CASSLLQGEAFF. This chain joins TRBV12-3 or TRBV12-4 and TRBJ1-1, with D maybe TRBD1 (5 bases). The CDR3 is 12 amino acids. The germline V and J ends were trimmed by 2 bases and 8 bases, with 9 bases remaining between them.

This clone appeared once. This chain connects TRBV18 to TRBJ2-7, with D perhaps TRBD1 (6 bases). Germline V CDR1 and CDR2: KGHSH, LQKENI. Between the trimmed V and J ends, which lost 3 bases and 5 bases, there was a span of 20 bases. This CDR3 has 16 residues. CDR3 nucleotide sequence: TGTGCCAGCTCACCGGGAACCAGGGGCCTAGGGGACGAGCAGTACTTC. Translation gives CASSPGTRGLGDEQYF.

The chain has TRBV30 and TRBJ2-5; maybe TRBD1 (6 bases). V was pared by 0 bases and J by 0 bases, with 14 bases between. Germline CDR1 and CDR2: GTSNPN and SVGIG (reference sequence). The CDR3 length is 16 residues. CDR3 protein: CAWSVEGRGYQETQYF. The CDR3 DNA sequence: TGTGCCTGGAGTGTAGAGGGCAGGGGTTACCAAGAGACCCAGTACTTC.

CDR3 sequence: CASSWTGRGYTF. The CDR3 DNA reads as TGTGCCAGCAGTTGGACAGGGAGGGGCTACACCTTC. This sequence joins TRBV12-3 or TRBV12-4 and TRBJ1-2, with 8 bases aligning to TRBD1. V was clipped by 4 bases and J by 8 bases; unmatched bases: 3. The CDR3 is 12 amino acids.

V is TRBV21-1 and J is TRBJ1-5. TRBV21-1 has pseudogene status. The CDR3 runs 15 residues. CDR3 sequence: CASTGEFEEIRPQHF. CDR3 nucleotide sequence: TGTGCCAGCACCGGGGAGTTCGAGGAAATCAGGCCCCAGCATTTT.

This sequence joins TRBV19 and TRBJ2-7; a weak D match, TRBD1 (6 bases). Per germline, CDR1 LNHDA and CDR2 SQIVND (reference sequence). Trimming removed 7 bases at V and 3 bases at J, with 22 bases between. The length of the CDR3 is 16 residues. DNA for the CDR3: TGTGCCAGTATGTACAGGGCAGGGAATGTGGTCTACGAGCAGTACTTC. It is translated as CASMYRAGNVVYEQYF. The full variable domain, its missing parts supplied by reference TRBV19 and TRBJ2-7, is DGGITQSPKYLFRKEGQNVTLSCEQNLNHDAMYWYRQDPGQGLRLIYYSQIVNDFQKGDIAEGYSVSREKKESFPLTVTSAQKNPTAFYLCASMYRAGNVVYEQYFGPGTRLTVT.

The rearrangement uses TRBV7-2 and TRBJ1-2; 7 nucleotides match TRBD1. This CDR3 has 14 amino acids. The germline CDR1 and CDR2 sequences are SGHTA and FQGNSA. Unmatched junction bases numbered 8, after V lost 2 bases and J lost 8 bases. The CDR3 region has the DNA TGTGCCAGCAGCTTATTTCGGGACAGTGGCGGCTACACCTTC. Its translation is CASSLFRDSGGYTF.